This T cell receptor beta chain was sequenced during a study of read filtering for tumor transcriptome and immune sequencing. General study findings and limits: IR-seq captured clonotypes deeper and more reliably than RNA-seq.

CDR3 length equals 14 residues. The library was built from roughly 400 ng RNA with molecular barcoded adaptors for alpha/delta and beta/gamma chains. TCRdb re-analysed the reads in MiXCR, keeping a single row per CDR3 protein. The profile shows roughly 130,000 distinct CDR3 sequences, over 10% of them singletons. Details on this clonotype: Its target is not known. One end of the junction varies from germline; a read error may be responsible.

The genes are TRBV12-3 or TRBV12-4 and TRBJ1-6, with unresolved D. The specimen was a population of CD138-negative cells sorted from bone marrow. The sequence was obtained from a donor aged 40 or over with multiple myeloma. The CDR3 spells CASSLDGYNSPLHF. In DNA, the CDR3 is TGTGCCAGCAGTTTAGATGGGTATAATTCACCTCTCCACTTT.